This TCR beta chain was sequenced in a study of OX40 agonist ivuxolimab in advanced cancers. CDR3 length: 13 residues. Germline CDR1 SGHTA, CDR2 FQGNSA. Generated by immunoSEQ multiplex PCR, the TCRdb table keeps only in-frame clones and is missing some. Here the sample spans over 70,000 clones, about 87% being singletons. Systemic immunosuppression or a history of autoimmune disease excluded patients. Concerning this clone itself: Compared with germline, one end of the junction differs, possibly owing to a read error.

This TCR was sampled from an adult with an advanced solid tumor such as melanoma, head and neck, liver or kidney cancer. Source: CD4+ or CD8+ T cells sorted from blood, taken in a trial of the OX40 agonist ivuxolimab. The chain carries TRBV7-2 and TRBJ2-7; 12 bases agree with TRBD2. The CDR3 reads CASSLGLAGEQYF. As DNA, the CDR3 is TGTGCCAGCAGTTTAGGACTAGCGGGGGAGCAGTACTTC.